Included here is one T cell receptor (beta chain) sequence, with context. FACS enriched CD8+ TEMRA cells, while bulk CD8+ and CD4+ were negatively isolated. This record comes from a study of CD8 T cells in Susac syndrome. An amount of RNA that ranged from roughly 0.5 to 1 ug was reverse transcribed with random hexamers. The authors amplified TCR beta CDR3 across 54 Vbeta and 13 Jbeta using immunoSEQ multiplex PCR. Using its own MiXCR run on the immunoSEQ multiplex PCR reads, TCRdb lists one record per CDR3 protein. The sample lists approximately 190,000 distinct CDR3 sequences, about 95% occurring once. Germline values: CDR1 DFQATT, CDR2 SNEGSKA (reference sequence). V lost 3 bases, J lost 0 bases, and 9 bases lay in between. The CDR3 loop spans 14 amino acids.

The chain joins TRBV20-1 to TRBJ1-3; D is uncertain. Sequencing was carried out using CD8+ T cells from PBMCs. The origin of this receptor is a human donor with Susac syndrome. CDR3 sequence (DNA): TGCAGTGCTAGTGCCGGATCCTCTGGAAACACCATATATTTT. Protein sequence: CSASAGSSGNTIYF.